This T cell receptor beta chain was retrieved from a study of CD8 T cells in Susac syndrome. Study context: Patients with Susac syndrome were therapy-naive, on corticosteroids, or on intravenous immunoglobulin alone at blood draw.

With random hexamers, reverse transcription was performed on roughly 0.5 to 1 ug of RNA. MiXCR was run by TCRdb on the immunoSEQ multiplex PCR reads, yielding one entry per CDR3 protein. The table lists under 200,000 distinct CDR3 sequences, roughly nine tenths of them singletons. Findings and limits, study-wide: In its TCR sequencing and HLA analysis, the study acknowledged that the number of individuals was relatively small. There was no clonal expansion in the CD4+ T cell repertoires of Susac syndrome.

This clonotype has just one count. Its cognate antigen is unknown. Negative isolation was applied to CD8+ and CD4+ T cells, and FACS enrichment was applied to TEMRA cells. Sequencing used CD4+ T cells from PBMCs. This receptor was taken from a human donor with Susac syndrome.

In DNA form, the CDR3 reads TGTGCCAGCAGTTTGGGACTAGCGGGATTTGGTTACAATGAGCAGTTCTTC. Its protein product is CASSLGLAGFGYNEQFF. The gene calls are TRBV14 and TRBJ2-1; 13 bases fit TRBD2. This CDR3 is 17 amino acids long. The V gene's germline CDR1 is SGHDN and CDR2 FVKESK. Trimming at V came to 6 bases and at J to 4 bases, leaving 9 bases not matched to a gene.